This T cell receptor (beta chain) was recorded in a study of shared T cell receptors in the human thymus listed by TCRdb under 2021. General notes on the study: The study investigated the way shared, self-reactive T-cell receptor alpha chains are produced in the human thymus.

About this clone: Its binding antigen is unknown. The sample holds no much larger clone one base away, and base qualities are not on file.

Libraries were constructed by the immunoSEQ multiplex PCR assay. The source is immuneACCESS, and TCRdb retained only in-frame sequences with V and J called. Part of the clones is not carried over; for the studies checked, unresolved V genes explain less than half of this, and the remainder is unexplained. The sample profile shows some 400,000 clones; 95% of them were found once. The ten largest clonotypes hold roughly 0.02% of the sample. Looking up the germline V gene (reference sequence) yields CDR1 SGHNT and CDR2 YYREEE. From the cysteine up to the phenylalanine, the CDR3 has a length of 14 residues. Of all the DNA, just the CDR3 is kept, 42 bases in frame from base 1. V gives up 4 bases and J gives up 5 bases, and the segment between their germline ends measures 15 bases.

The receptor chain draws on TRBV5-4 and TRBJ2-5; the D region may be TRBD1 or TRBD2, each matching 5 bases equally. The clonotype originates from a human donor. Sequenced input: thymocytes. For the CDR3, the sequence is CASSIPGPSETQYF. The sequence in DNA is TGTGCCAGCAGCATCCCGGGACCTTCTGAGACCCAGTACTTC.